This TCR beta chain emerged from a study of T cells in Graves' hyperthyroidism and ophthalmopathy. Whole-study findings and limits: Model-based prediction identified ophthalmopathy a median roughly 6.1 months prior to its onset. Most clonotypes expanded in the thyroid (above 0.001) were also present in blood.

The CDR3 runs to 14 residues. Germline V gene lookup returns CDR1 SEHNR and CDR2 FQNEAQ (reference sequence). Amplification targeted TCR beta CDR3 regions from RNA transcripts. HTBI primers drove first-round RT-PCR of the TCR CDR3. TCRdb recomputed calls from the multiplex PCR reads with MiXCR, one row per CDR3 protein. The sample has hundreds of thousands of distinct CDR3 sequences, 40% to 55% seen once. Absence of ophthalmopathy progression within 18 months defined stable Graves' hyperthyroidism. Turning to this clonotype: What it binds is not known. A read error is possible here, since a much larger clone lies one base away.

V and J are TRBV7-9 and TRBJ1-5, with 7 nucleotides matching TRBD1. This TCR derives from a woman aged 18-29 years with Graves' hyperthyroidism. The sample comprised peripheral blood or thyroid tissue (not recorded which). For the CDR3, the DNA is TGTGCCAGCAGCCTGACAGGGTTGGGTCAGCCCCGGCATTTT. It specifies CASSLTGLGQPRHF.